These T cell receptor beta chains were read from a single sample in a study of blood T cell repertoires in COVID-19. Libraries were prepared by immunoSEQ multiplex PCR; TCRdb keeps only in-frame clonotypes and omits some of them. Found here are about 140,000 clones, more than 60% of them singletons; the top ten hold roughly 9%. Sequenced sample: peripheral blood. All receptors derive from a woman aged 45-60 years with active or convalescent COVID-19. CDR3s include the opening cysteine and the closing phenylalanine or tryptophan. Fields, in order: D gene, V gene, clone size, J gene, CDR3 DNA, CDR3 protein. The D gene is left open where the match is weak. Rows may omit the clone size; those that give it use once, few, many or a size class.

D: TRBD2
V: TRBV7-2
size: NA
J: TRBJ2-3
DNA: TGTGCCAGCAGCTCAGAGGTAGCGGGAGGCGGAGATACGCAGTATTTT
CDR3: CASSSEVAGGGDTQYF

D: TRBD1
V: TRBV19
size: NA
J: TRBJ2-5
DNA: TGTGCCAGTAGTGAGGACAGGGGGTTCGAGACCCAGTACTTC
CDR3: CASSEDRGFETQYF

D: TRBD1
V: TRBV2
size: NA
J: TRBJ2-7
DNA: TGTGCCAGCAGGACCCGACAGGGAACGAGCTCCTACGAGCAGTACTTC
CDR3: CASRTRQGTSSYEQYF

D: TRBD1
V: TRBV28
size: few
J: TRBJ2-1
DNA: TGTGCCAGCAGTCCGGCCTCCCGGGACAGGGGAATCAATGAGCAGTTCTTC
CDR3: CASSPASRDRGINEQFF

D: TRBD1
V: TRBV28
size: few
J: TRBJ2-2
DNA: TGTGCCAGCAGTTTTAGAGACAGGGGGATTGGGGAGCTGTTTTTT
CDR3: CASSFRDRGIGELFF

D: TRBD1
V: TRBV27
size: NA
J: TRBJ2-7
DNA: TGTGCCAGCAGTCGAGGGACAGGCTACGAGCAGTACTTC
CDR3: CASSRGTGYEQYF

D: TRBD1
V: TRBV19
size: NA
J: TRBJ1-1
DNA: TGTGCCAGTATATTTCGGCGGACAGGGATGGGGACTGAAGCTTTCTTT
CDR3: CASIFRRTGMGTEAFF

D: NA
V: TRBV6-5
size: NA
J: TRBJ2-7
DNA: TGTGCCAGCACCCCTCTCTACGAGCAGTACTTC
CDR3: CASTPLYEQYF

D: TRBD1
V: TRBV9
size: few
J: TRBJ1-2
DNA: TGTGCCAGCAGCCGACAGGGCTCGGGCTATGGCTACACCTTC
CDR3: CASSRQGSGYGYTF

D: NA
V: TRBV11-2
size: once
J: TRBJ2-7
DNA: TGTGCCAGCAGCTGGGGAGGGGGCTCCTACGAGCAGTACTTC
CDR3: CASSWGGGSYEQYF

D: TRBD1
V: TRBV19
size: NA
J: TRBJ1-5
DNA: TGTGCCAGTAGTATAGGGGGGACAGGGGCAAATCAGCCCCAGCATTTT
CDR3: CASSIGGTGANQPQHF

D: TRBD1
V: TRBV30
size: NA
J: TRBJ2-7
DNA: TGTGCCTGGAGTACCAACAGGGGCTACGAGCAGTACTTC
CDR3: CAWSTNRGYEQYF

D: NA
V: TRBV9
size: NA
J: TRBJ2-1
DNA: TGTGCCAGCAGCGCCGACAATGAGCAGTTCTTC
CDR3: CASSADNEQFF

D: TRBD1
V: TRBV7-8
size: NA
J: TRBJ2-3
DNA: TGTGCCAGCAGCTTAGCCGACAGGGGGATCACAGATACGCAGTATTTT
CDR3: CASSLADRGITDTQYF

D: TRBD2
V: TRBV7-3
size: NA
J: TRBJ2-5
DNA: TGTGCCAGCAGCCCAGGGACTAGCGGGAGATACCAAGAGACCCAGTACTTC
CDR3: CASSPGTSGRYQETQYF

D: NA
V: TRBV12-3/TRBV12-4
size: few
J: TRBJ1-2
DNA: TGTGCCAGCATGGGGACTCTCTATGGCTACACCTTC
CDR3: CASMGTLYGYTF

D: TRBD2
V: TRBV7-2
size: NA
J: TRBJ2-5
DNA: TGTGCCAGCAGCTTAGTGGCTAGCGGGCGAGAGACCCAGTACTTC
CDR3: CASSLVASGRETQYF

D: TRBD2
V: TRBV7-9
size: NA
J: TRBJ2-5
DNA: TGTGCCAGCAGCCCTGGCCCGGGACTAGCGGGAGAGGGAGAGACCCAGTACTTC
CDR3: CASSPGPGLAGEGETQYF

D: NA
V: TRBV6-1
size: NA
J: TRBJ1-2
DNA: TGTGCCAGCAGTGAAGTTGGGCAGGATTATGGCTACACCTTC
CDR3: CASSEVGQDYGYTF

D: NA
V: TRBV9
size: NA
J: TRBJ1-6
DNA: TGTGCCAGCAGCGGCGGTGCCGGGTCACCCCTCCACTTT
CDR3: CASSGGAGSPLHF

D: TRBD1
V: TRBV28
size: NA
J: TRBJ1-4
DNA: TGTGCCATCGAATCAGGACAGGTCTCTGAAAAACTGTTTTTT
CDR3: CAIESGQVSEKLFF

D: NA
V: TRBV18
size: NA
J: TRBJ1-6
DNA: TGTGCCAGCTCACCTCAGGGTTACAATAATTCACCCCTCCACTTT
CDR3: CASSPQGYNNSPLHF

D: TRBD1
V: TRBV3-1/TRBV3-2
size: NA
J: TRBJ1-1
DNA: TGTGCCAGCAGCCGAGACAGGGGGCGGCGGACTGAAGCTTTCTTT
CDR3: CASSRDRGRRTEAFF

D: NA
V: TRBV14
size: NA
J: TRBJ1-6
DNA: TGTGCCAGCAGCCAAGAGGGCAATTCACCCCTCCACTTT
CDR3: CASSQEGNSPLHF

D: NA
V: TRBV6-2/TRBV6-3
size: NA
J: TRBJ1-1
DNA: TGTGCCAGCAGTAAGGATCAGGGACAAAGCACTGAAGCTTTCTTT
CDR3: CASSKDQGQSTEAFF

D: TRBD1
V: TRBV30
size: NA
J: TRBJ1-5
DNA: TGTGCCTGGAGTGAGGGGGCAGGTAGCAATCAGCCCCAGCATTTT
CDR3: CAWSEGAGSNQPQHF

D: TRBD2
V: TRBV11-3
size: NA
J: TRBJ2-3
DNA: TGTGCCAGCAGCCGGGGGACTAGCGGAACAGATACGCAGTATTTT
CDR3: CASSRGTSGTDTQYF

D: TRBD1
V: TRBV30
size: once
J: TRBJ2-3
DNA: TGTGCCTGGAGTGCGGGACAGGGGGATGTAGATACGCAGTATTTT
CDR3: CAWSAGQGDVDTQYF

D: TRBD2
V: TRBV14
size: NA
J: TRBJ2-1
DNA: TGTGCCAGCAGCCCCCTACTCCGGACTAGCGGGAGGAGGAATGAGCAGTTCTTC
CDR3: CASSPLLRTSGRRNEQFF

D: NA
V: TRBV15
size: NA
J: TRBJ1-2
DNA: TGTGCCACGACGGCCTTCCAGGGGCAGGGGGGCTACACCTTC
CDR3: CATTAFQGQGGYTF

D: TRBD2
V: TRBV6-5
size: NA
J: TRBJ2-5
DNA: TGTGCCAGCAGTAGGGGCGGGAGCCAAGAGACCCAGTACTTC
CDR3: CASSRGGSQETQYF

D: TRBD1
V: TRBV6-2/TRBV6-3
size: NA
J: TRBJ1-1
DNA: TGTGCCAGCAGTACAGGGGTGAACACTGAAGCTTTCTTT
CDR3: CASSTGVNTEAFF

D: NA
V: TRBV5-6
size: few
J: TRBJ2-7
DNA: TGTGCCAGCAGCTTGGGACAGAACTACGAGCAGTACTTC
CDR3: CASSLGQNYEQYF

D: NA
V: TRBV5-1
size: NA
J: TRBJ2-7
DNA: TGCGCCAGCAGCTTGGTCCCGAAGCAGCAGTACTTC
CDR3: CASSLVPKQQYF

D: TRBD1
V: TRBV7-6
size: NA
J: TRBJ1-6
DNA: TGTGCCAGCAGCTTGGGGGGACAGGGCGCAAATTCACCCCTCCACTTT
CDR3: CASSLGGQGANSPLHF

D: NA
V: TRBV19
size: once
J: TRBJ1-2
DNA: TGTGCCAGTAGTATTGGACAGCTCTATGGCTACACCTTC
CDR3: CASSIGQLYGYTF

D: NA
V: TRBV27
size: NA
J: TRBJ1-5
DNA: TGTGCCAGCAGTTTATACAGGGAAGGAAGGCAGCCCCAGCATTTT
CDR3: CASSLYREGRQPQHF

D: NA
V: TRBV27
size: NA
J: TRBJ1-2
DNA: TGTGCCAGCAGGGCCCGAGGGAACTATGGCTACACCTTC
CDR3: CASRARGNYGYTF

D: NA
V: TRBV5-4
size: few
J: TRBJ1-2
DNA: TGTGCCAGCAGCGTAGACGGACAGCCTTATGGCTACACCTTC
CDR3: CASSVDGQPYGYTF

D: TRBD1
V: TRBV12-3/TRBV12-4
size: NA
J: TRBJ1-2
DNA: TGTGCCAGCAGTTTACAGGGGGACTATGGCTACACCTTC
CDR3: CASSLQGDYGYTF

D: NA
V: TRBV7-2
size: NA
J: TRBJ1-5
DNA: TGTGCCAGCAGCTTTGTACGGGGAGCCCAGCATTTT
CDR3: CASSFVRGAQHF

D: TRBD1
V: TRBV20-1
size: once
J: TRBJ1-2
DNA: TGCAGTGCTAGTGACAGGGGTGGGTATGGCTACACCTTC
CDR3: CSASDRGGYGYTF

D: NA
V: TRBV5-1
size: NA
J: TRBJ1-2
DNA: TGCGCCAGCAGCTCCCAGGGTGGCAACTATGGCTACACCTTC
CDR3: CASSSQGGNYGYTF

D: NA
V: TRBV6-2/TRBV6-3
size: NA
J: TRBJ1-6
DNA: TGTGCCAGCAGTTACCGCAGGGGTAATTCACCCCTCCACTTT
CDR3: CASSYRRGNSPLHF

D: NA
V: TRBV19
size: once
J: TRBJ2-6
DNA: TGTGCCAGTAGTATAGACAGGTCTGGGGCCAACGTCCTGACTTTC
CDR3: CASSIDRSGANVLTF

D: TRBD2
V: TRBV4-3
size: NA
J: TRBJ2-1
DNA: TGCGCCAGCAGCCAAGATTGGGGGACTAGCTACAATGAGCAGTTCTTC
CDR3: CASSQDWGTSYNEQFF

D: TRBD2
V: TRBV27
size: NA
J: TRBJ2-3
DNA: TGTGCCAGCAGTGTGGGACTAGCGGGAGATCCAGATACGCAGTATTTT
CDR3: CASSVGLAGDPDTQYF

D: NA
V: TRBV30
size: once
J: TRBJ2-7
DNA: TGTGCCTGGAGGCCGGGGGGCGCATACGAGCAGTACTTC
CDR3: CAWRPGGAYEQYF

D: TRBD2
V: TRBV13
size: NA
J: TRBJ2-5
DNA: TGTGCCAGCAGCCCCACTAGCGGGGGGGAGACCCAGTACTTC
CDR3: CASSPTSGGETQYF

D: TRBD1
V: TRBV5-1
size: NA
J: TRBJ1-1
DNA: TGCGCCAGCAGCGACCGGGACAGGGGGATGAACACTGAAGCTTTCTTT
CDR3: CASSDRDRGMNTEAFF

D: NA
V: TRBV30
size: NA
J: TRBJ2-2
DNA: TGTGCCTGGAGTGGGGGCACGAAAACCGGGGAGCTGTTTTTT
CDR3: CAWSGGTKTGELFF

D: NA
V: TRBV3-1/TRBV3-2
size: NA
J: TRBJ2-7
DNA: TGTGCCAGCAGCAACTACTACGAGCAGTACTTC
CDR3: CASSNYYEQYF

D: NA
V: TRBV4-3
size: NA
J: TRBJ1-1
DNA: TGCGCCAGCAGCCAAGATGTACATAACACTGAAGCTTTCTTT
CDR3: CASSQDVHNTEAFF

D: TRBD1
V: TRBV7-2
size: NA
J: TRBJ1-1
DNA: TGTGCCAGCAGCTTTACAGGGGCCACTGAAGCTTTCTTT
CDR3: CASSFTGATEAFF

D: TRBD1
V: TRBV6-5
size: NA
J: TRBJ1-2
DNA: TGTGCCAGCAGTATCCAGGGGGCGGGTGGCTACACCTTC
CDR3: CASSIQGAGGYTF

D: NA
V: TRBV2
size: NA
J: TRBJ1-6
DNA: TGTGCCAGCAGGCAGGCTGACAGAAATAATTCACCCCTCCACTTT
CDR3: CASRQADRNNSPLHF

D: NA
V: TRBV5-5
size: NA
J: TRBJ1-2
DNA: TGTGCCAGCAGCCAACAGGTGGACTATGGCTACACCTTC
CDR3: CASSQQVDYGYTF

D: TRBD1
V: TRBV5-1
size: NA
J: TRBJ1-1
DNA: TGCGCCAGCAGCCTACGGACAGGGACGAACACTGAAGCTTTCTTT
CDR3: CASSLRTGTNTEAFF

D: TRBD1
V: TRBV13
size: NA
J: TRBJ1-1
DNA: TGTGCCAGCAGCAAAAGGACAGGGTATGGCACTGAAGCTTTCTTT
CDR3: CASSKRTGYGTEAFF